This T cell receptor (beta chain) derives from a study of identifying expanded T cells in peripheral blood. Measured with immunoSEQ multiplex PCR; TCRdb has only the in-frame clones, and not every one. The sample records about 120,000 clones, approximately 84% being singletons. V was pared by 2 bases and J by 8 bases, with 18 bases between. Germline V gene data show CDR1 as SNHLY and CDR2 as FYNNEI. CDR3 length: 15 amino acids. The receptor was isolated from a person aged 18 to 70 in good health. The chain couples TRBV2 to TRBJ1-2; D is ambiguous. Sequenced input: blood. CDR3 residues: CASSEFRRSKTGYTF. CDR3 in DNA: TGTGCCAGCAGTGAATTTAGACGGAGCAAAACGGGCTACACCTTC. The whole variable domain, remainder taken from reference TRBV2 and TRBJ1-2, is EPEVTQTPSHQVTQMGQEVILRCVPISNHLYFYWYRQILGQKVEFLVSFYNNEISEKSEIFDDQFSVERPDGSNFTLKIRSTKLEDSAMYFCASSEFRRSKTGYTFGSGTRLTVV.